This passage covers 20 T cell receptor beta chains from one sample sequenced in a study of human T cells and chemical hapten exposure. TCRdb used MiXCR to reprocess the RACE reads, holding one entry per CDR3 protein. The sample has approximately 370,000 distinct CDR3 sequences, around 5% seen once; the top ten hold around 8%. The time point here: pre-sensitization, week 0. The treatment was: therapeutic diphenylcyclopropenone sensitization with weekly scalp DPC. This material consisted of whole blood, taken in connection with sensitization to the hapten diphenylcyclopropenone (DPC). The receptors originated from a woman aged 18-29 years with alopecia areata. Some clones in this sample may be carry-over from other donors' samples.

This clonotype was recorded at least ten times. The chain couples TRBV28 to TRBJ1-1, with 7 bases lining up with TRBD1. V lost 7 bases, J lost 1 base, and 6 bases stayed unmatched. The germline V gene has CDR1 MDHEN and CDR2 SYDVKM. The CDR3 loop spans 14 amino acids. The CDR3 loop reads CASTLGTANTEAFF. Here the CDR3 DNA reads TGTGCCAGCACCCTAGGGACAGCGAACACTGAAGCTTTCTTT.

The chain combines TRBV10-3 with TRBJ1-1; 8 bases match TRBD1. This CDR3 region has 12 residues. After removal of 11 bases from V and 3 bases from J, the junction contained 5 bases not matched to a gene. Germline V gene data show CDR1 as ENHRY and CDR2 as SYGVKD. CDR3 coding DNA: TGTGCCTCGACAGGGGAGGACACTGAAGCTTTCTTT. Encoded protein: CASTGEDTEAFF.

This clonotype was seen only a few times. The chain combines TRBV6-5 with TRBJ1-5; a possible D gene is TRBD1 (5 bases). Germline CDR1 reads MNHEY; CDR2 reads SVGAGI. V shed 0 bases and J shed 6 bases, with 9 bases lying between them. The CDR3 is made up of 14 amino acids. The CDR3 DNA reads TGTGCCAGCAGTTACTCGGGGGAGCTTCAGCCCCAGCATTTT. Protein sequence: CASSYSGELQPQHF.

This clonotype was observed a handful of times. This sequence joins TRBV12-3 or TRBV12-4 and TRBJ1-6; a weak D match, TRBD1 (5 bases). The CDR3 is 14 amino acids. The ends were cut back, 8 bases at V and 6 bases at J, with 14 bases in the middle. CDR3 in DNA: TGTGCCAGCCGGGACGGTGGAATTAATTCACCCCTCCACTTT. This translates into CASRDGGINSPLHF.

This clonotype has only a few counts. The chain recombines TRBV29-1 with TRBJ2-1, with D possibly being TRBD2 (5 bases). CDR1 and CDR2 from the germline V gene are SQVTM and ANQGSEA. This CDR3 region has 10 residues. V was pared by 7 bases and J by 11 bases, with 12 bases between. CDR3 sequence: CSAFEGKQFF. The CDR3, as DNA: TGCAGCGCCTTTGAGGGAAAGCAGTTCTTC.

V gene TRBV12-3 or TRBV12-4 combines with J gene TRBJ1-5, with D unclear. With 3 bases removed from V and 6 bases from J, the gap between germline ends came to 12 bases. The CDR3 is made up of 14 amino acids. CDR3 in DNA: TGTGCCAGCAGTTTTTCCCTTATCGGTCAGCCCCAGCATTTT. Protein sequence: CASSFSLIGQPQHF.

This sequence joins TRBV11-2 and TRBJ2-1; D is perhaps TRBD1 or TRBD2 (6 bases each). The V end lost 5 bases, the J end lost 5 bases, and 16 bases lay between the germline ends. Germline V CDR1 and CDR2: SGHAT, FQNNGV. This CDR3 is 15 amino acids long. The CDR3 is CASSRWGAENNEQFF. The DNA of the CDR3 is TGTGCCAGCAGCCGGTGGGGGGCCGAAAACAATGAGCAGTTCTTC.

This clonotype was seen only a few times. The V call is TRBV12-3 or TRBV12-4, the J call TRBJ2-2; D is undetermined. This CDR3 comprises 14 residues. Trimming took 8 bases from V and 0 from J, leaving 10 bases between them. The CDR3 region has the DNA TGTGCCAGCCGACGTGAGGCGAACACCGGGGAGCTGTTTTTT. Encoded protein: CASRREANTGELFF.

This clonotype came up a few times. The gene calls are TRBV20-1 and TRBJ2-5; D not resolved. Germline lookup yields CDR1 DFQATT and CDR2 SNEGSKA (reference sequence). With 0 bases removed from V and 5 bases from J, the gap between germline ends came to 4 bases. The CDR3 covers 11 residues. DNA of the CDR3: TGCAGTGCTAGAGATACCGAGACCCAGTACTTC. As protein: CSARDTETQYF.

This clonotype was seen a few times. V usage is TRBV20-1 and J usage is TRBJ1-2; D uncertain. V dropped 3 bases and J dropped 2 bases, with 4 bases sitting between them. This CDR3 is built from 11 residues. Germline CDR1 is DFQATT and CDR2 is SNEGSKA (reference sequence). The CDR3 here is CSASRNYGYTF. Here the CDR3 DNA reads TGCAGTGCTAGCAGGAACTATGGCTACACCTTC.

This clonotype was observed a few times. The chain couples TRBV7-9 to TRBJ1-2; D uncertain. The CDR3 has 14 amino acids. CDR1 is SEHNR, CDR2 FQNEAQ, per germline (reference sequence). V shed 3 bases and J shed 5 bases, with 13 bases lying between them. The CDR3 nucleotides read TGTGCCAGCAGCTTTCAGGACCAAATTTATGGCTACACCTTC. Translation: CASSFQDQIYGYTF.

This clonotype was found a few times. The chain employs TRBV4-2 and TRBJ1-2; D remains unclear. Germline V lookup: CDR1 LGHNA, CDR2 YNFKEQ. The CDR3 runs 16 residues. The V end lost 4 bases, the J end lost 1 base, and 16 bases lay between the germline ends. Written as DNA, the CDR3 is TGTGCCAGCAGCCGGAGGACGACTACCGTTAACTATGGCTACACCTTC. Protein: CASSRRTTTVNYGYTF.

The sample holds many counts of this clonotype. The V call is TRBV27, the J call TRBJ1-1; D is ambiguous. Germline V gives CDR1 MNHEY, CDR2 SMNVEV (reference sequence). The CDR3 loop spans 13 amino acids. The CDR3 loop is CASRVTSYTEAFF. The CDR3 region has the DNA TGTGCTAGCCGAGTTACCTCTTACACTGAAGCTTTCTTT.

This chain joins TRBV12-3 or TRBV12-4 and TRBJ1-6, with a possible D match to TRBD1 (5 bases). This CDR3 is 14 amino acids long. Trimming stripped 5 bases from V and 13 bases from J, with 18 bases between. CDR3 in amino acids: CASSRRQPRGPLHF. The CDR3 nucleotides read TGTGCCAGCAGTCGAAGACAGCCCCGTGGTCCCCTCCACTTT.

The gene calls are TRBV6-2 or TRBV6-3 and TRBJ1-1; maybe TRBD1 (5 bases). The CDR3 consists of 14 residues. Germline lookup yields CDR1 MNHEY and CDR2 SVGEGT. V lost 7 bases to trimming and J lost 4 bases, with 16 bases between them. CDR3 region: CASTGDSVITEAFF. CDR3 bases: TGTGCCAGCACCGGTGACAGCGTGATCACTGAAGCTTTCTTT.

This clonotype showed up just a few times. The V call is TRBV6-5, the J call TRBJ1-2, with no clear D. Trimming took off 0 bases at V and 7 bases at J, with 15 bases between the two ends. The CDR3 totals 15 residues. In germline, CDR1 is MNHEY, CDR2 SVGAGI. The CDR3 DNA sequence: TGTGCCAGCAGTTACTCAGAGTCTTGGCAGGCTGGCTACACCTTC. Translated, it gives CASSYSESWQAGYTF.

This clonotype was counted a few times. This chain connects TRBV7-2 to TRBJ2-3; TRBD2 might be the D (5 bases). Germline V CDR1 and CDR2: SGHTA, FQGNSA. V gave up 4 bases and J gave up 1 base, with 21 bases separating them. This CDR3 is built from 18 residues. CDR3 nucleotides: TGTGCCAGCAGCTCTCGGCACTTACTAGTTTCCGGCACAGATACGCAGTATTTT. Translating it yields CASSSRHLLVSGTDTQYF. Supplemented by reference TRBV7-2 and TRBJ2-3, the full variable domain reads GAGVSQSPSNKVTEKGKDVELRCDPISGHTALYWYRQSLGQGLEFLIYFQGNSAPDKSGLPSDRFSAERTGGSVSTLTIQRTQQEDSAVYLCASSSRHLLVSGTDTQYFGPGTRLTVL.

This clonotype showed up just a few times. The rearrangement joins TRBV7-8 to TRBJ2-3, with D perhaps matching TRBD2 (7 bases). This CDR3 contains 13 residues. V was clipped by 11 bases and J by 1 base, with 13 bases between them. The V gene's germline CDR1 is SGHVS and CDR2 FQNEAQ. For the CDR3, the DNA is TGTGCCTACAGGGAGGGGGGCACAGATACGCAGTATTTT. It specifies CAYREGGTDTQYF.

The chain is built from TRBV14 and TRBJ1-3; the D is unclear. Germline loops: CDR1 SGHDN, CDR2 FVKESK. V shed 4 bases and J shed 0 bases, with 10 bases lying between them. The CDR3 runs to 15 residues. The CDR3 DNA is TGTGCCAGCAGCCCCCGGCGGAGCTCTGGAAACACCATATATTTT. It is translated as CASSPRRSSGNTIYF.

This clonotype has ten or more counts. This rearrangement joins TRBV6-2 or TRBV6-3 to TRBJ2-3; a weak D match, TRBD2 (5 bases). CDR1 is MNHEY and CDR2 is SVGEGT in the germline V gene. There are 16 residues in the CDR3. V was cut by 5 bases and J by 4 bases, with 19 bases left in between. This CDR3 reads CASSPRTRARADTQYF. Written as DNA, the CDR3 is TGTGCCAGCAGTCCCCGGACGAGGGCAAGGGCAGATACGCAGTATTTT.